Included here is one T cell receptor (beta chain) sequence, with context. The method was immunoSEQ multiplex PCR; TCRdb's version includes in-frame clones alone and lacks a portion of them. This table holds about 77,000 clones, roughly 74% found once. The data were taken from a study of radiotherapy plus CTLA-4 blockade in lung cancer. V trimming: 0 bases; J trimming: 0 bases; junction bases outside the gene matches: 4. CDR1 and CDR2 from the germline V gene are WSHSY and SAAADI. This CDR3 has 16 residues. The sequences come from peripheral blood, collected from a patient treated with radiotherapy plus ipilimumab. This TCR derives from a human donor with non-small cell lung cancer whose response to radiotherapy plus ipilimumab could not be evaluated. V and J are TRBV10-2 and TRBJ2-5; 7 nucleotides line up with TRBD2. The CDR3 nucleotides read TGCGCCAGCAGTGAGTCGCTAGCGGTGTACCAAGAGACCCAGTACTTC. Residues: CASSESLAVYQETQYF.